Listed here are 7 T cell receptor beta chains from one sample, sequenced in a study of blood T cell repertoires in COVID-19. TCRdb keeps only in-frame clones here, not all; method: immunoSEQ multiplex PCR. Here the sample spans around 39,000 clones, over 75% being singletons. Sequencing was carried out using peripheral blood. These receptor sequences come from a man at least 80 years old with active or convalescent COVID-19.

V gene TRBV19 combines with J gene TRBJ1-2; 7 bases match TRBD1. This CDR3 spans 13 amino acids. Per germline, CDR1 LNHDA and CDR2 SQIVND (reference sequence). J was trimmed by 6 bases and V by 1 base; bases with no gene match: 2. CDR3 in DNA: TGTGCCAGTAGTATAGGACAGGGCGATGGCTACACCTTC. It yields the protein CASSIGQGDGYTF.

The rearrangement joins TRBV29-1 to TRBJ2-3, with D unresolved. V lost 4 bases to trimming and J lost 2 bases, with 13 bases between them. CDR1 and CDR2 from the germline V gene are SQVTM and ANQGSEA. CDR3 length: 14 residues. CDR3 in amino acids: CSVVAAEYTDTQYF. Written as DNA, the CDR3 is TGCAGCGTTGTCGCGGCAGAGTACACAGATACGCAGTATTTT.

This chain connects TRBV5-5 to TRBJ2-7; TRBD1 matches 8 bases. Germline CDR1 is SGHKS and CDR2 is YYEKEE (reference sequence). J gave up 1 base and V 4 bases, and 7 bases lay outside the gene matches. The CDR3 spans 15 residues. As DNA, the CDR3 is TGTGCCAGCAGCCCACGGACAGGGACATCCTACGAGCAGTACTTC. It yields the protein CASSPRTGTSYEQYF.

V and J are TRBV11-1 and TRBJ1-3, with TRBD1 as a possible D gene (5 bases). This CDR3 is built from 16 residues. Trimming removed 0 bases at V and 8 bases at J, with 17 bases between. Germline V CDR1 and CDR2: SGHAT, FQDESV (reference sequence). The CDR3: CASSLAGGELGYTIYF. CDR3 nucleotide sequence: TGTGCCAGCAGCTTAGCGGGGGGGGAACTAGGGTACACCATATATTTT.

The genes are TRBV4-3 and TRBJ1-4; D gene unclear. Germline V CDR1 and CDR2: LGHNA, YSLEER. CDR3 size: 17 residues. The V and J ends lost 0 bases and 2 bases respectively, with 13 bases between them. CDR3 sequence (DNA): TGCGCCAGCAGCCAAGATACGGGAATGTGGACTAATGAAAAACTGTTTTTT. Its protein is CASSQDTGMWTNEKLFF.

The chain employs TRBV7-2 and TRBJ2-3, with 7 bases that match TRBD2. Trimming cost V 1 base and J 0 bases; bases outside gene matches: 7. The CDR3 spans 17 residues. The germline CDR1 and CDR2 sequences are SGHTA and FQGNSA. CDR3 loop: CASSLGAGTTSTDTQYF. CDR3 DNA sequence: TGTGCCAGCAGCTTAGGCGCCGGGACTACAAGCACAGATACGCAGTATTTT.

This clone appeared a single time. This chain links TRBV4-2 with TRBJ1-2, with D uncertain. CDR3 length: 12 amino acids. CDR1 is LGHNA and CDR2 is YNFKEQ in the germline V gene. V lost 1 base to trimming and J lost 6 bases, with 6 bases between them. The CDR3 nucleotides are TGTGCCAGCAGCCAAGTTTCAGATGGCTACACCTTC. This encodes CASSQVSDGYTF.